This T cell receptor (beta chain) was captured by sequencing in a study of OX40 agonist ivuxolimab in advanced cancers. Measured with immunoSEQ multiplex PCR; TCRdb has only the in-frame clones, and not every one. The sample includes about 51,000 clones, less than 90% of them seen just once. Germline CDR1 reads MGHRA; CDR2 reads YSYEKL. The CDR3 spans 12 residues. V gave up 7 bases and J gave up 9 bases, with 13 bases separating them. Drawing of blood for sampling happened at baseline, at cycle 4 day 1, and at cycle 7 day 1. Sequences were derived from CD4+ or CD8+ T cells sorted from blood, sampled in a trial of the OX40 agonist ivuxolimab. The TCR comes from an adult with an advanced solid tumor such as melanoma, head and neck, liver or kidney cancer. This sequence joins TRBV4-1 and TRBJ2-1, with D tentatively TRBD1 or TRBD2 (6 bases each). This CDR3 is CASTEGRGEQFF. The CDR3 nucleotides are TGCGCCAGCACGGAGGGCAGGGGTGAGCAGTTCTTC.